The clone carrying this T cell receptor beta chain has a single count. Antigen: not known. This record belongs to a study of monozygotic twins with cystic fibrosis. Deletions cut 1 base from V and 1 base from J, with 10 bases between. Germline V gene data show CDR1 as MDHEN and CDR2 as SYDVKM. The CDR3 sequence is 16 residues long. Only in-frame clones appear in the TCRdb table, and some are missing; sequencing was by immunoSEQ multiplex PCR. Of over 25,000 clones listed, approximately 96% are singletons. Study-wide results and limits: Median Simpson clonality of about 0.01 suggested naive T cells predominated. Monozygotic CF twin pairs shared significantly more nucleotide-identical clonotypes than unrelated CF individuals did. V usage most resembled the co-twin in 13 of 16 pairs.

Sequences were obtained from blood. The chain combines TRBV28 with TRBJ2-2; tentatively, D is TRBD1 or TRBD2 (5 bases each). This sequence originates from a girl aged 2 to 10 with cystic fibrosis. CDR3 sequence: CASSLLRGVNTGELFF. The DNA for the CDR3 is TGTGCCAGCAGTTTATTACGAGGGGTGAACACCGGGGAGCTGTTTTTT.